The text below deals with one T cell receptor beta chain. It lacks a known antigen. One base away there is no much larger clone; base qualities are not given. Clipping removes 1 base from V and 2 bases from J, with 10 as the unmatched junction base count. Inclusive of the bounding cysteine and phenylalanine, the CDR3 is 18 residues long. Of all the DNA, just the CDR3 is kept, 54 bases in frame from base 1. This specimen belongs to a study of T-cell memory formation after mild COVID-19 (dated by TCRdb to about 2021). For context, the study as a whole: Most TCR sequence clusters were specific to one of the two donors. Longitudinal TCRalpha and TCRbeta repertoire sequencing tracked T-cell clones expanding and contracting after mild COVID-19 in two donors. The cohort was made up of two young adult volunteers, one female and one male, who were previously healthy.

Study-level results and caveats: Some responding clones were found in pre-infection memory, which suggests that pre-existing cross-reactive memory T cells took part in the SARS-CoV-2 response. Balanced CD4/CD8 phenotypes were observed for clones contracting from day 15 to 85, whereas a bias towards CD4+ was observed for a second wave of clones expanding from day 15 to 37. Contracting CD4+ clones turned up mainly in the CM and EM memory subsets, whereas EMRA was where CD8+ clones were enriched. The second-wave clones that peaked on day 37 were not confirmed to be SARS-CoV-2 specific. The study included only a couple of mild cases, and larger cohorts that include severe cases with pre-infection samples were judged to be necessary.

PBMCs were isolated by Ficoll-Paque density gradient centrifugation. Reads for this sample came from an Illumina NovaSeq 6000. TCRalpha and TCRbeta cDNA libraries were constructed by 5'RACE with constant-segment primers, with sample barcodes and unique molecular identifiers being introduced. Trizol reagent was used to extract RNA from every sample. Library amplification was performed in two PCR steps, and a second sample barcode and Illumina TruSeq adapters were introduced in the second step. The libraries were sequenced on an Illumina NovaSeq using 2 x 150 bp paired-end reads. In the original analysis: The reads were demultiplexed and collapsed into UMI-guided consensus sequences using migec v1.2.7. Using mixcr v2.1.11, UMI consensuses were aligned to TRA and TRB V and J templates and then assembled into clonotypes. Clonotypes were classified as expanded or contracted when called significant by both edgeR and NoisET, with noise models trained on biological replicates. edgeR calls used a false discovery rate-adjusted p below 0.01 and a log2 fold-change threshold of 1. PCA with hierarchical clustering of max-normalized trajectories of the 1000 most abundant clonotypes was used as exploratory dynamics analysis. Separately sequenced CD4+ and CD8+ repertoires were used to assign the CD4 or CD8 phenotype of responding clones. The public sequencing data were trimmed at Q25 with fastp and processed into clonotypes with MiXCR by TCRdb, which kept only in-frame beta chains. Merged by CDR3 protein, the rows form single entries marked with the most common genes and DNA. It is TCRdb's table, rather than the study itself, that gives the V and J calls and clone size. The sample includes 250,000 to 300,000 distinct CDR3 sequences, with under 20% observed a single time. The ten largest make up around 23% of the sample.

The source material was PBMCs or a T cell subset sorted from them (not recorded which). The sequence was collected from a man aged 18 to 30 who had mild COVID-19 (a few samples of this study predate the infection). The sample titles of this study are shuffled in the database, so cell type and time point are left out; the donor was told from shared clones. The chain uses TRBV12-3 or TRBV12-4 and TRBJ2-3, and 9 bases in between align with TRBD2. The encoded CDR3 is CASSLGPWERGDTDTQYF. The nucleotide sequence is given as TGTGCCAGCAGTTTAGGGCCCTGGGAGCGGGGGGACACAGATACGCAGTATTTT.